This TCR beta chain was found in a study of shared clonotypes between healthy human individuals (dated by TCRdb to the early 2020s). About the investigation overall: The cohort included a few men and a couple of women between 18 and 49 years of age. For each donor, CD4 naive and CD4 memory were each given three plates, CD8 naive was given two plates, and CD8 memory was given one plate. The study deeply sequenced blood TCR repertoires of five healthy adults to estimate repertoire size and the extent of clonotype sharing between individuals. Different laboratories and diverse techniques were used to prepare libraries and sequence TCR repertoires, to increase sequencing depth and limit assay-specific biases. Leukapheresis yielded between about 0.85 and 9.5 billion PBMCs per donor.

Broad study findings and their caveats: Based on pairwise subsampling, the degree of clonotype sharing among donors was expected to be affected by sequencing depth. Sharing across several donors was observed for 5% to 6.5% of naive CD4, about 4% of naive CD8, 2% to 2.5% of memory CD4, and around 0.4% of memory CD8 clonotypes. Compared with non-shared clonotypes, clonotypes shared by all four sorted-subset donors had higher generation probabilities. Sampling was limited to blood, and TCR repertoires in tissue likely differ from TCR repertoires in blood. The genetic and exposure-history diversity represented was limited by the small number of donors. Estimated clonotype richness was generally larger for naive than for memory subsets. Rarefaction of sorted-subset datasets indicated incomplete sequencing despite the large sequencing depth.

Using the deep immunoSEQ assay, TCR CDR3 regions were amplified from genomic DNA by multiplex PCR. Extracted genomic DNA from each cell subset was distributed evenly across all wells of several immunoSEQ 96-well plates, and each plate was treated as a replicate. Each replicate PCR for sorted subsets received about 180 ng genomic DNA, equal to tens of thousands of T cell genomes. Purified libraries were measured with a Qubit 3.0 fluorometer, size-checked on a Bioanalyzer 2100, and measured again with the KAPA Library Quantification kit. A separate single-read 150-cycle Illumina NextSeq 550 flow cell was used to sequence each immunoSEQ 96-well plate. From the authors' description of their analysis: Because the immunoSEQ output included only junctional sequences and no quality scores, the filtering could not be the same as the filtering used for full-length reads. To assign V/J genes and CDR3, sequences were annotated against IMGT germline references using PyIR, a Python wrapper for IgBLAST v1.9. Reads with weak V/J assignments (E-value above 1e-6), missing CDR3, stop codons, out-of-frame junctions, or ambiguous translated residues were removed. V3J clonotypes were defined as sequences sharing an identical inferred V gene, J gene, and CDR3 amino acid sequence. The percentage overlap between two repertoires was calculated by dividing the number of shared unique clonotypes by the size of the smaller repertoire. Three approaches were used to assess repertoire richness: RTK rarefaction, the Chao1 estimator, and Recon v2.1 estimates of unobserved clonotypes. Generation probabilities for all TCRbeta clonotypes obtained by the gDNA method from a handful of donors were computed using OLGA. TCRdb took this table from immuneACCESS and kept in-frame rearrangements with V and J called. Such tables lack part of the clones; where checked against another copy, unresolved V genes explain under half of the gap, and the rest is unexplained. The V and J calls and clone size are taken from that table; D and trimming were inferred from the DNA. Within this sample are more than 2 million clones, with about 95% of them counted one time only. The leading ten clones occupy around 1.1% of the sample.

CD8 naive samples were CD45RO-negative cells positively selected for CCR7, giving a CD45RA+CCR7+ population that excluded TemRA cells. Donors were healthy HIV-negative adults with no recently reported acute infections or vaccinations. Every donor was a Caucasian adult residing in Nashville, Tennessee, USA. Blood was collected by leukapheresis, and PBMCs were isolated by Ficoll-Histopaque density gradient centrifugation and then cryopreserved in liquid nitrogen vapor phase. Analytical flow cytometry was used to check the purity and quantity of every magnetically sorted T cell population. Genomic DNA was isolated from each sorted fraction and quantified by UV absorbance on a Nanodrop 2000c. Details on this clone: Its cognate antigen has yet to be identified. At one end the junction does not follow the germline gene, possibly because of a read error.

Spanning cysteine to phenylalanine, the CDR3 consists of 14 amino acids. Left in the record is the CDR3 DNA by itself, 42 bases read in frame from the first base. The germline V gene encodes CDR1 LGHNA and CDR2 YSLEER. This sequence uses TRBV4-3 and TRBJ2-1; possibly the D gene is TRBD2, per 5 matching bases. The receptor comes from a man younger than 30 in good health. The material sequenced was naive CD8+ T cells sorted from blood. The cell subset or site label on this specimen signifies: CD45RA+CCR7+. The CDR3 is CASSQGDSGYEQFF. The sequenced DNA is TGCGCCAGCAGCCAAGGGGATTCGGGGTATGAACAGTTCTTC.